This is a list of T cell receptor beta chains from one sample in a study of shared clonotypes between healthy human individuals. Measured with immunoSEQ multiplex PCR; TCRdb has only the in-frame clones, and not every one. The sample lists over a million clones; 70% to 80% were seen once. The source material was memory CD4+ T cells from PBMCs. The receptors shown here come from a man younger than 35 in good health. Some clones in this sample may be carry-over from other donors' samples. Both conserved end residues are part of each CDR3. Fields, in order: J gene, D gene, clone size, V gene, CDR3 length, CDR3 protein, CDR3 DNA. A D gene is named only where the DNA matches it firmly. Size tells how often a clone was seen (once, few, many) or the class of an expanded clone, and some rows leave it out.

j_call: TRBJ2-2
d_call: NA
clone_size: NA
v_call: TRBV28
cdr3_length: 15
cdr3_aa: CASSLVSGYTGELFF
cdr3_nt: TGTGCCAGCAGTTTAGTTTCAGGGTACACCGGGGAGCTGTTTTTT

j_call: TRBJ2-3
d_call: NA
clone_size: NA
v_call: TRBV28
cdr3_length: 12
cdr3_aa: CASSTGSDTQYF
cdr3_nt: TGTGCCAGCAGTACAGGGTCAGATACGCAGTATTTT

j_call: TRBJ1-4
d_call: NA
clone_size: NA
v_call: TRBV4-1
cdr3_length: 14
cdr3_aa: CASSLGETNEKLFF
cdr3_nt: TGCGCCAGCAGCCTGGGGGAGACTAATGAAAAACTGTTTTTT

j_call: TRBJ1-5
d_call: TRBD1
clone_size: once
v_call: TRBV28
cdr3_length: 15
cdr3_aa: CASSATGKGNQPQHF
cdr3_nt: TGTGCCAGCAGTGCGACAGGGAAGGGCAATCAGCCCCAGCATTTT

j_call: TRBJ2-5
d_call: NA
clone_size: NA
v_call: TRBV29-1
cdr3_length: 10
cdr3_aa: CSVGRETQYF
cdr3_nt: TGCAGCGTGGGAAGAGAGACCCAGTACTTC

j_call: TRBJ2-2
d_call: TRBD1
clone_size: NA
v_call: TRBV2
cdr3_length: 14
cdr3_aa: CASRGTGGFGELFF
cdr3_nt: TGTGCCAGCAGGGGGACAGGGGGCTTCGGGGAGCTGTTTTTT

j_call: TRBJ2-7
d_call: TRBD2
clone_size: NA
v_call: TRBV6-6
cdr3_length: 16
cdr3_aa: CASRVRTSALSYEQYF
cdr3_nt: TGTGCCAGCAGAGTACGGACTAGCGCCCTCTCCTACGAGCAGTACTTC

j_call: TRBJ1-1
d_call: NA
clone_size: few
v_call: TRBV2
cdr3_length: 14
cdr3_aa: CASSERTQGTEAFF
cdr3_nt: TGTGCCAGCAGTGAACGGACCCAGGGAACTGAAGCTTTCTTT

j_call: TRBJ2-1
d_call: TRBD2
clone_size: few
v_call: TRBV29-1
cdr3_length: 14
cdr3_aa: CSVGSGRALNEQFF
cdr3_nt: TGCAGCGTCGGTAGCGGGAGGGCCCTTAATGAGCAGTTCTTC

j_call: TRBJ1-2
d_call: NA
clone_size: once
v_call: TRBV7-9
cdr3_length: 16
cdr3_aa: CASSLALQFRNYGYTF
cdr3_nt: TGTGCCAGCAGCTTAGCGCTACAGTTTCGTAACTATGGCTACACCTTC

j_call: TRBJ1-2
d_call: NA
clone_size: NA
v_call: TRBV20-1
cdr3_length: 11
cdr3_aa: CSARQVDGYTF
cdr3_nt: TGCAGTGCTAGACAAGTGGATGGCTACACCTTC

j_call: TRBJ1-3
d_call: NA
clone_size: NA
v_call: TRBV11-2
cdr3_length: 13
cdr3_aa: CASSLEYGNTIYF
cdr3_nt: TGTGCCAGCAGCTTAGAGTACGGAAACACCATATATTTT

j_call: TRBJ1-5
d_call: NA
clone_size: NA
v_call: TRBV28
cdr3_length: 14
cdr3_aa: CASSRTPLRQPQHF
cdr3_nt: TGTGCCAGCAGTAGAACTCCATTGAGGCAGCCCCAGCATTTT

j_call: TRBJ1-2
d_call: NA
clone_size: NA
v_call: TRBV6-1
cdr3_length: 14
cdr3_aa: CASSLGRRDYGYTF
cdr3_nt: TGTGCCAGCAGCCTCGGAAGGCGGGACTATGGCTACACCTTC

j_call: TRBJ1-2
d_call: NA
clone_size: NA
v_call: TRBV18
cdr3_length: 13
cdr3_aa: CASSPGGGYGYTF
cdr3_nt: TGTGCCAGCTCACCAGGGGGAGGCTATGGCTACACCTTC

j_call: TRBJ2-2
d_call: TRBD1
clone_size: NA
v_call: TRBV28
cdr3_length: 11
cdr3_aa: CASSGQGELFF
cdr3_nt: TGTGCCAGCAGCGGACAGGGCGAGCTGTTTTTT

j_call: TRBJ2-2
d_call: NA
clone_size: few
v_call: TRBV5-4
cdr3_length: 14
cdr3_aa: CASSLVDSTGELFF
cdr3_nt: TGTGCCAGCAGCTTGGTGGACAGCACCGGGGAGCTGTTTTTT

j_call: TRBJ2-3
d_call: TRBD2
clone_size: NA
v_call: TRBV5-1
cdr3_length: 15
cdr3_aa: CASSSSGSPPDTQYF
cdr3_nt: TGCGCCAGCAGCAGTAGCGGGAGTCCCCCAGATACGCAGTATTTT

j_call: TRBJ2-7
d_call: NA
clone_size: once
v_call: TRBV27
cdr3_length: 14
cdr3_aa: CASSPSWGTYEQYF
cdr3_nt: TGTGCCAGCAGTCCCTCTTGGGGGACCTACGAGCAGTACTTC

j_call: TRBJ2-3
d_call: NA
clone_size: NA
v_call: TRBV7-9
cdr3_length: 14
cdr3_aa: CASSLGTTTDTQYF
cdr3_nt: TGTGCCAGCAGCTTAGGTACTACCACAGATACGCAGTATTTT

j_call: TRBJ2-3
d_call: TRBD2
clone_size: NA
v_call: TRBV7-9
cdr3_length: 16
cdr3_aa: CASSLPSGRGADTQYF
cdr3_nt: TGTGCCAGCAGCTTACCCAGCGGGAGAGGGGCAGATACGCAGTATTTT

j_call: TRBJ1-4
d_call: NA
clone_size: NA
v_call: TRBV30
cdr3_length: 14
cdr3_aa: CAWNLIGSGEKLFF
cdr3_nt: TGTGCCTGGAATTTGATTGGCAGCGGTGAAAAACTGTTTTTT

j_call: TRBJ2-1
d_call: TRBD2
clone_size: NA
v_call: TRBV11-2
cdr3_length: 15
cdr3_aa: CASRPLAGAYNEQFF
cdr3_nt: TGTGCCAGCCGACCATTAGCGGGGGCATACAATGAGCAGTTCTTC

j_call: TRBJ1-5
d_call: NA
clone_size: NA
v_call: TRBV28
cdr3_length: 12
cdr3_aa: CAIQDPNQPQHF
cdr3_nt: TGTGCCATCCAGGATCCCAATCAGCCCCAGCATTTT

j_call: TRBJ2-7
d_call: TRBD2
clone_size: few
v_call: TRBV11-1
cdr3_length: 16
cdr3_aa: CASSSQGGGSRGEQYF
cdr3_nt: TGTGCCAGCAGCTCTCAAGGAGGCGGGAGTCGAGGCGAGCAGTACTTC

j_call: TRBJ1-4
d_call: TRBD1
clone_size: NA
v_call: TRBV7-3
cdr3_length: 15
cdr3_aa: CASSLGGTVNEKLFF
cdr3_nt: TGTGCCAGCAGCTTAGGCGGGACAGTTAATGAAAAACTGTTTTTT

j_call: TRBJ1-2
d_call: TRBD1
clone_size: NA
v_call: TRBV27
cdr3_length: 13
cdr3_aa: CASGGQELYGYTF
cdr3_nt: TGTGCCAGTGGGGGACAGGAGCTCTATGGCTACACCTTC

j_call: TRBJ2-1
d_call: TRBD2
clone_size: few
v_call: TRBV7-2
cdr3_length: 15
cdr3_aa: CASTPTGTNYNEQFF
cdr3_nt: TGTGCCAGCACCCCCACCGGGACTAACTACAATGAGCAGTTCTTC

j_call: TRBJ2-7
d_call: TRBD2
clone_size: NA
v_call: TRBV2
cdr3_length: 19
cdr3_aa: CASSEALRLAGVSDYEQYF
cdr3_nt: TGTGCCAGCAGTGAAGCGCTTCGCCTAGCGGGAGTCTCCGACTACGAGCAGTACTTC

j_call: TRBJ2-3
d_call: TRBD2
clone_size: few
v_call: TRBV7-3
cdr3_length: 18
cdr3_aa: CASSLKSSGRHSTDTQYF
cdr3_nt: TGTGCCAGCAGCTTAAAGTCTAGCGGAAGGCATAGCACAGATACGCAGTATTTT

j_call: TRBJ1-5
d_call: NA
clone_size: few
v_call: TRBV7-9
cdr3_length: 12
cdr3_aa: CASSRENQPQHF
cdr3_nt: TGTGCCAGCAGCCGGGAAAATCAGCCCCAGCATTTT

j_call: TRBJ1-2
d_call: TRBD1
clone_size: NA
v_call: TRBV7-9
cdr3_length: 12
cdr3_aa: CASSTGGYGYTF
cdr3_nt: TGTGCCAGCAGCACAGGGGGGTATGGCTACACCTTC

j_call: TRBJ1-6
d_call: NA
clone_size: NA
v_call: TRBV30
cdr3_length: 14
cdr3_aa: CAWSVGVSNSPLHF
cdr3_nt: TGTGCCTGGAGTGTGGGGGTTTCTAATTCACCCCTCCACTTT

j_call: TRBJ2-7
d_call: NA
clone_size: NA
v_call: TRBV9
cdr3_length: 15
cdr3_aa: CASSAQLGDNYEQYF
cdr3_nt: TGTGCCAGCAGCGCCCAGTTAGGGGACAATTACGAGCAGTACTTC

j_call: TRBJ1-2
d_call: TRBD1
clone_size: NA
v_call: TRBV5-1
cdr3_length: 14
cdr3_aa: CASSDVRRTGGYTF
cdr3_nt: TGCGCCAGCAGCGATGTGCGTAGGACAGGGGGCTACACCTTC

j_call: TRBJ1-1
d_call: NA
clone_size: NA
v_call: TRBV19
cdr3_length: 13
cdr3_aa: CASSTTVNTEAFF
cdr3_nt: TGTGCCAGTAGTACGACAGTGAACACTGAAGCTTTCTTT

j_call: TRBJ1-2
d_call: TRBD1
clone_size: NA
v_call: TRBV5-1
cdr3_length: 15
cdr3_aa: CASSPLDRGNYGYTF
cdr3_nt: TGCGCCAGCAGCCCCCTGGACAGGGGCAACTATGGCTACACCTTC

j_call: TRBJ1-5
d_call: NA
clone_size: NA
v_call: TRBV4-3
cdr3_length: 14
cdr3_aa: CASSQDNGGQPQHF
cdr3_nt: TGCGCCAGCAGCCAAGATAACGGTGGGCAGCCCCAGCATTTT

j_call: TRBJ2-7
d_call: NA
clone_size: NA
v_call: TRBV6-5
cdr3_length: 15
cdr3_aa: CASSYGPGLNYEQYF
cdr3_nt: TGTGCCAGCAGTTACGGTCCGGGACTGAACTACGAGCAGTACTTC

j_call: TRBJ1-1
d_call: NA
clone_size: NA
v_call: TRBV19
cdr3_length: 14
cdr3_aa: CASTRGGGNTEAFF
cdr3_nt: TGTGCCAGTACCAGGGGAGGAGGGAACACTGAAGCTTTCTTT

j_call: TRBJ2-1
d_call: NA
clone_size: NA
v_call: TRBV11-2
cdr3_length: 15
cdr3_aa: CASSLVLARDNEQFF
cdr3_nt: TGTGCCAGCAGCTTAGTGTTAGCCAGAGACAATGAGCAGTTCTTC

j_call: TRBJ2-5
d_call: NA
clone_size: NA
v_call: TRBV18
cdr3_length: 15
cdr3_aa: CASSPPAGYQETQYF
cdr3_nt: TGTGCCAGCTCACCACCGGCAGGTTACCAGGAGACCCAGTACTTC

j_call: TRBJ2-3
d_call: NA
clone_size: NA
v_call: TRBV27
cdr3_length: 18
cdr3_aa: CASSQGTGAFAHTDTQYF
cdr3_nt: TGTGCCAGCAGCCAAGGGACGGGGGCGTTCGCACACACAGATACGCAGTATTTT